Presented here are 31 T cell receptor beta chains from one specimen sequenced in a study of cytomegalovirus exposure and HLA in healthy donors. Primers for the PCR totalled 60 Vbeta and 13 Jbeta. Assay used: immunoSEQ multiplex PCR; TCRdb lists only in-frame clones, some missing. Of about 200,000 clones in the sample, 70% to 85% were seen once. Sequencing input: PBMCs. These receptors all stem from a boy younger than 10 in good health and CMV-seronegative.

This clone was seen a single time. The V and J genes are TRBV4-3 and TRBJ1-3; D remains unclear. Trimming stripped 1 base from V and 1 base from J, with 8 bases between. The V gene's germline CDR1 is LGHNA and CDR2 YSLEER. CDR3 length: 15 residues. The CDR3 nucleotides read TGCGCCAGCAGCCAAGGTTATAGTTCTGGAAACACCATATATTTT. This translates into CASSQGYSSGNTIYF.

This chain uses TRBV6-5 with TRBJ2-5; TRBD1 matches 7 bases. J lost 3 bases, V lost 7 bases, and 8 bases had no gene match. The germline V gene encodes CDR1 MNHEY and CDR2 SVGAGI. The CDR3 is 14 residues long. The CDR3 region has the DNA TGTGCCAGCAAAACACTACAGGGGAAAGAGACCCAGTACTTC. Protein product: CASKTLQGKETQYF.

CDR3 DNA sequence: TGCGCCAGCAGCCAAGTCCCGGGACAGGGATGGGGATATCGGGATGGCTACACCTTC. This translates into CASSQVPGQGWGYRDGYTF. J is TRBJ1-2 and V is TRBV4-1; 9 bases agree with TRBD1. Germline values: CDR1 MGHRA, CDR2 YSYEKL. CDR3 length: 19 amino acids. V dropped 1 base and J dropped 6; count of bases not matched to a gene: 18.

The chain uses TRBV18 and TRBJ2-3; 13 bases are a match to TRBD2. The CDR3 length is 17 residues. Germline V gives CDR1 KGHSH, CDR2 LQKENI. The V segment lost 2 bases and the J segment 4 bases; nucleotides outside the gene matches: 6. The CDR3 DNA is TGTGCCAGCTCACCAACGCCCGGGACTAGCGGGGCAGATACGCAGTATTTT. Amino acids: CASSPTPGTSGADTQYF.

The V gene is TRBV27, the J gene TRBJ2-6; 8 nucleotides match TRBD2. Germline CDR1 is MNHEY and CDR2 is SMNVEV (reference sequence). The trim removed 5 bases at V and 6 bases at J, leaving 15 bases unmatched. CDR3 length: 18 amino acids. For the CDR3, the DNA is TGTGCCAGCAGTGGAGTTTTGCGGGGGGCATTTGAGGCCAACGTCCTGACTTTC. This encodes CASSGVLRGAFEANVLTF.

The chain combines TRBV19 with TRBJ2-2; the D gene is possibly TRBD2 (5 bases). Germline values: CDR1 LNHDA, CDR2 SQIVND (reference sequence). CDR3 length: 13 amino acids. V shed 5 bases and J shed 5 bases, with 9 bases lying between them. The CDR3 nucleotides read TGTGCCAGTAGTGTACTAGTAACCGGGGAGCTGTTTTTT. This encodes CASSVLVTGELFF.

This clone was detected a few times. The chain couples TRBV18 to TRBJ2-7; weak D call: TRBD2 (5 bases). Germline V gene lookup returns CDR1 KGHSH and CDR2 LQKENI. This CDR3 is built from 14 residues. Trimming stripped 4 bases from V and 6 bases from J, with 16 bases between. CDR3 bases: TGTGCCAGCTCACGTACGGGAAGGTTCGGCGAGCAGTACTTC. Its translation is CASSRTGRFGEQYF.

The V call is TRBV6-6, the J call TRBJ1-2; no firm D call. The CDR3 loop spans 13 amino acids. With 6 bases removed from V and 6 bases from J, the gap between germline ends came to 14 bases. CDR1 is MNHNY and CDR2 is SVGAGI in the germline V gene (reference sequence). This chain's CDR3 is CASSPPSGHGYTF. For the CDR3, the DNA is TGTGCCAGCAGCCCACCAAGCGGGCATGGCTACACCTTC.

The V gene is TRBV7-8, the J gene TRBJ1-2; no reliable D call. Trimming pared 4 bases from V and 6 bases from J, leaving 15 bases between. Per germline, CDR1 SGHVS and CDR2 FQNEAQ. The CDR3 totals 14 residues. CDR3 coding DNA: TGTGCCAGCAGCTCCGAGATTGGGCGAGATGGCTACACCTTC. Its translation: CASSSEIGRDGYTF.

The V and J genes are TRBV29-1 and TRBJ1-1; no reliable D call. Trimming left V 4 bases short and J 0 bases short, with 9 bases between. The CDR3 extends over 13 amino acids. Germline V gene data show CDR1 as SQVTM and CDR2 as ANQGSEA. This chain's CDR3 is CSVVSLLNTEAFF. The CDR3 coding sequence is TGCAGCGTTGTATCCCTTCTGAACACTGAAGCTTTCTTT.

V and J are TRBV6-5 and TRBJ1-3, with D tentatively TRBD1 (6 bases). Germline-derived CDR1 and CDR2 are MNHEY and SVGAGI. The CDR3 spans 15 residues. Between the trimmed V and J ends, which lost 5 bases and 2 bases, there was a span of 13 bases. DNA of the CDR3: TGTGCCAGCAGTGCACAGGGATTTACTGGAAACACCATATATTTT. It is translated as CASSAQGFTGNTIYF.

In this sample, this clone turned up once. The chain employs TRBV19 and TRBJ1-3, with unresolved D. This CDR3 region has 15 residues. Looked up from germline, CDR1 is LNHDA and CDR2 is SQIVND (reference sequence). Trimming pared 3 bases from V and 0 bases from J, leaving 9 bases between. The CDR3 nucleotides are TGTGCCAGTAGTATTTTCGGAGTCTCTGGAAACACCATATATTTT. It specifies CASSIFGVSGNTIYF.

The CDR3 nucleotides are TGTGCCTTCGTCGAAGCCCGCGGGGTTTGGGGCCCCCTGTACTTC. This sequence encodes CAFVEARGVWGPLYF. The chain recombines TRBV7-9 with TRBJ2-5; a possible D gene is TRBD2 (6 bases). Germline CDR1 SEHNR, CDR2 FQNEAQ (reference sequence). The CDR3 contains 15 residues. Trimming left V 11 bases short and J 13 bases short, with 32 bases between.

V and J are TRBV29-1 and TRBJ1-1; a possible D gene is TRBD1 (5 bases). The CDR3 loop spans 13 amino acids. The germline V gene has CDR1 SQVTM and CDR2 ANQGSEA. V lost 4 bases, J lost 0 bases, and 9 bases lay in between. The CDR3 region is CSVVRQMNTEAFF. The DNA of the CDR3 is TGCAGCGTTGTCCGACAGATGAACACTGAAGCTTTCTTT.

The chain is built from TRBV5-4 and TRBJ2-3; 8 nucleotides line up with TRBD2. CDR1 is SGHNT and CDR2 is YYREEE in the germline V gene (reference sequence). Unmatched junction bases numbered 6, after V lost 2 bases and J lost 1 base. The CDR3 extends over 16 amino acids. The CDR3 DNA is TGTGCCAGCAGCTTAAGCGGGGGACGGGGCACAGATACGCAGTATTTT. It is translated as CASSLSGGRGTDTQYF.

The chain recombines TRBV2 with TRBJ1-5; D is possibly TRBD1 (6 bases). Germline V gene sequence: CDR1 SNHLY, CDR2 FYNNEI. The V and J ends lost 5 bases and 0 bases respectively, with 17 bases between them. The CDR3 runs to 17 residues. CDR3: CASSLRGQGYSNQPQHF. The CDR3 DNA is TGTGCCAGCAGTCTGCGGGGGCAGGGGTATAGCAATCAGCCCCAGCATTTT.

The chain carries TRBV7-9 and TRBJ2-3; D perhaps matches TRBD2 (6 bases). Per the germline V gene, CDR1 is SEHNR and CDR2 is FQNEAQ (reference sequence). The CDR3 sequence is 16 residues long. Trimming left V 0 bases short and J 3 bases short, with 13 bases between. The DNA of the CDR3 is TGTGCCAGCAGCTTAGCTCCCGGGACTGTAACAGATACGCAGTATTTT. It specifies CASSLAPGTVTDTQYF.

CDR3 sequence: CAISGTGGNTEAFF. The CDR3 DNA follows: TGTGCCATCAGTGGGACAGGGGGCAACACTGAAGCTTTCTTT. This sequence joins TRBV10-3 and TRBJ1-1, with 11 bases fitting TRBD1. V was clipped by 4 bases and J by 2 bases; unmatched bases: 0. Germline V gene data show CDR1 as ENHRY and CDR2 as SYGVKD. The CDR3 length is 14 residues.

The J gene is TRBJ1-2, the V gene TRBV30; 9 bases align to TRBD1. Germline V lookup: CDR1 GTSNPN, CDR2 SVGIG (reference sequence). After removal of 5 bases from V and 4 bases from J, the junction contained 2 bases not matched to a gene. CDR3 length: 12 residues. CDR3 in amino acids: CAWRTGAYGYTF. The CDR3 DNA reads TGTGCCTGGCGGACAGGGGCCTATGGCTACACCTTC.

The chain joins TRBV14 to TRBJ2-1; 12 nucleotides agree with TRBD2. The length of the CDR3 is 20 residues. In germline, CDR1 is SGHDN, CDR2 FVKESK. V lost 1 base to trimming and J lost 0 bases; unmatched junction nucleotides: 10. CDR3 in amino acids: CASSQVRSSGGASSYNEQFF. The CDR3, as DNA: TGTGCCAGCAGCCAAGTGCGTTCTAGCGGGGGGGCGAGCTCCTACAATGAGCAGTTCTTC.

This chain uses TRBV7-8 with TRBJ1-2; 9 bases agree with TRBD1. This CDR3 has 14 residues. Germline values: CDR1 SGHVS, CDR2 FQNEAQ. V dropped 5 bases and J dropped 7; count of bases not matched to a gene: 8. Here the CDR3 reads CASSRGQGKGGYTF. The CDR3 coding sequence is TGTGCCAGCAGCCGCGGACAGGGGAAGGGTGGCTACACCTTC.

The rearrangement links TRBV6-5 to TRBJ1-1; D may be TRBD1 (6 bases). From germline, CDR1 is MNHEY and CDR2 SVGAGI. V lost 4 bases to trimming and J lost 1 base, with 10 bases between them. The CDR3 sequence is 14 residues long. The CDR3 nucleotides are TGTGCCAGCAGTTTCGGACAGACGAACACTGAAGCTTTCTTT. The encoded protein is CASSFGQTNTEAFF.

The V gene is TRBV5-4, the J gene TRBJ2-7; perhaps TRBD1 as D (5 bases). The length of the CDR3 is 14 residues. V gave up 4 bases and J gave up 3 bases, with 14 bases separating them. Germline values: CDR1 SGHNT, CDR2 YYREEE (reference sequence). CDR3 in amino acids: CASSTTVSLYEQYF. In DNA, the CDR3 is TGTGCCAGCAGCACGACAGTGTCCCTCTACGAGCAGTACTTC.

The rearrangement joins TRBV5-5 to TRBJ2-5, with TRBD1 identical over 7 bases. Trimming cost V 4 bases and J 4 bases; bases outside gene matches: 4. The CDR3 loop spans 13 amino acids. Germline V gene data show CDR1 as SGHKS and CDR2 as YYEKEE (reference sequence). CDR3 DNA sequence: TGTGCCAGCAGCCTACAGGGGAGAGAGACCCAGTACTTC. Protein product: CASSLQGRETQYF.

This CDR3 is CASSGWDRGFDEQYF. CDR3 nucleotides: TGTGCCAGCAGTGGCTGGGACAGGGGGTTTGACGAGCAGTACTTC. The chain is built from TRBV25-1 and TRBJ2-7; TRBD1 agrees at 11 bases. This CDR3 is built from 15 residues. Looked up from germline, CDR1 is MGHDK and CDR2 is SYGVNS. Trimming at V came to 4 bases and at J to 5 bases, leaving 7 bases not matched to a gene.

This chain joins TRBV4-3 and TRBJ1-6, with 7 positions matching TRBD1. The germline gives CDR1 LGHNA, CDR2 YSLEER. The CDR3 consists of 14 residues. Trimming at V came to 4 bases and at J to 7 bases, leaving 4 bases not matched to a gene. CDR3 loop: CASSRTGPNSPLHF. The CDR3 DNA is TGCGCCAGCAGCCGGACAGGACCGAATTCACCCCTCCACTTT.

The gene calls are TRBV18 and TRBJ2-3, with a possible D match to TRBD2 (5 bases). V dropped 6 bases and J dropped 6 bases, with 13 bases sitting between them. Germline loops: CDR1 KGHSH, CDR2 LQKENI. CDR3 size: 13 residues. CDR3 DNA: TGTGCCAGCTCCCTGGGGAGTTTGGATACGCAGTATTTT. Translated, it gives CASSLGSLDTQYF.

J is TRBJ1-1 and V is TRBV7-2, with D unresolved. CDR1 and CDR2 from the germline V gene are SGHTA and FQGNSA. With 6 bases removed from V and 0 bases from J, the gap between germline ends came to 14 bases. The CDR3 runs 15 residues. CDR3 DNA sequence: TGTGCCAGCAGTCTCGTCAGTGCATTGAACACTGAAGCTTTCTTT. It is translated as CASSLVSALNTEAFF.

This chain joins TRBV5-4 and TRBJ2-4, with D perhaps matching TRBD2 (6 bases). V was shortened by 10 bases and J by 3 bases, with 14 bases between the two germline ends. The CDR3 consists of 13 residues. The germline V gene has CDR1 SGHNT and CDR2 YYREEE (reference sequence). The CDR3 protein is CAGGEVGKNIQYF. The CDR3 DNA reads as TGTGCCGGAGGGGAGGTGGGCAAAAACATTCAGTACTTC.

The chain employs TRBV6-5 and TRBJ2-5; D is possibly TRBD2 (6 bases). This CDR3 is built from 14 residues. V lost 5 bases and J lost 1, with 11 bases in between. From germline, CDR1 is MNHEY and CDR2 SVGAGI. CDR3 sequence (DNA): TGTGCCAGCAGTAAACTGGGGGGCCAAGAGACCCAGTACTTC. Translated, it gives CASSKLGGQETQYF.

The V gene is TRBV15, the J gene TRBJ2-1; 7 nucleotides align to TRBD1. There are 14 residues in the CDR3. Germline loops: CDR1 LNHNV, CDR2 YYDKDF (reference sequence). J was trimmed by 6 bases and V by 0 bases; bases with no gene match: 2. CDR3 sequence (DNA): TGTGCCACCAGCAGAGATAGGACAGGCAATGAGCAGTTCTTC. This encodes CATSRDRTGNEQFF. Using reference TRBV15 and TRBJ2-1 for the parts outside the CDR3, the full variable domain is DAMVIQNPRYQVTQFGKPVTLSCSQTLNHNVMYWYQQKSSQAPKLLFHYYDKDFNNEADTPDNFQSRRPNTSFCFLDIRSPGLGDTAMYLCATSRDRTGNEQFFGPGTRLTVL.